This T cell receptor (beta chain) is drawn from a study of control samples from healthy donors and cancer patients. Using immunoSEQ multiplex PCR, the repertoire was profiled, and TCRdb retains in-frame clones only, with some absent. The data contain roughly 52,000 clones, 95% of them singletons. Deletions cut 1 base from V and 2 bases from J, with 11 bases between. This CDR3 contains 15 residues. Germline V lookup: CDR1 SEHNR, CDR2 FQNEAQ (reference sequence). The sample consisted of blood. This TCR was recovered from a man aged 25-45 years in good health. The V gene is TRBV7-9, the J gene TRBJ1-1, with D perhaps matching TRBD1 (5 bases). In DNA, the CDR3 is TGTGCCAGCAGCTTAGACTGGGGCCCCAACACTGAAGCTTTCTTT. This translates into CASSLDWGPNTEAFF. Full variable domain (missing parts from reference TRBV7-9 and TRBJ1-1): DTGVSQNPRHKITKRGQNVTFRCDPISEHNRLYWYRQTLGQGPEFLTYFQNEAQLEKSRLLSDRFSAERPKGSFSTLEIQRTEQGDSAMYLCASSLDWGPNTEAFFGQGTRLTVV.